Each of the 18 T cell receptor beta chains below was sequenced from the same sample in a study of T cell responses to AZD1222 COVID-19 vaccine. Clones were read by immunoSEQ multiplex PCR, and TCRdb kept only the in-frame ones, dropping some. This repertoire shows some 150,000 clones, approximately 88% found once; its top ten account for 2.5% to 3%. The sample here was peripheral blood, taken on day 0 of AZD1222 vaccination. These receptors were obtained from an adult in good health.

J is TRBJ1-5 and V is TRBV11-2; no firm D call. V lost 0 bases, J lost 7 bases, and 7 bases lay in between. This CDR3 region has 13 residues. Germline CDR1 is SGHAT and CDR2 is FQNNGV. The CDR3: CASSLDQAQPQHF. For the CDR3, the DNA is TGTGCCAGCAGCTTAGATCAGGCGCAGCCCCAGCATTTT.

The chain uses TRBV2 and TRBJ1-1; 7 nucleotides align to TRBD1. The CDR3 has 14 residues. V gave up 2 bases and J gave up 5 bases; unmatched junction bases: 5. Germline lookup yields CDR1 SNHLY and CDR2 FYNNEI. DNA for the CDR3: TGTGCCAGCAGTGAACAGGGGGTTGGGACTGAAGCTTTCTTT. Its protein product is CASSEQGVGTEAFF.

The chain carries TRBV4-3 and TRBJ1-5, with TRBD1 identical over 7 bases. This CDR3 comprises 15 residues. Trimming at V came to 0 bases and at J to 10 bases, leaving 9 bases not matched to a gene. CDR1 and CDR2 (germline): LGHNA, YSLEER. The CDR3 DNA reads as TGCGCCAGCAGCCAAGATAACGGCCAGGGGGAACCCCAGCATTTT. Translation gives CASSQDNGQGEPQHF.

In regard to this clone: Mismatch with germline at one junction end may stem from a read error. Other DNA sequences in this sample translate to the same CDR3. The chain uses TRBV7-2 and TRBJ2-5, with 12 positions matching TRBD2. The CDR3 consists of 14 residues. CDR1 and CDR2 from the germline V gene are SGHTA and FQGNSA. The CDR3 region is CASSLAGGGETQYF. The CDR3 DNA follows: TGTGCCAGCAGCCTAGCGGGAGGGGGGGAGACCCAGTACTTC.

The V and J genes are TRBV7-2 and TRBJ1-1; possibly TRBD1 for D (5 bases). Trimming cost V 6 bases and J 6 bases, with 14 bases left between them. The CDR3 length is 13 residues. Germline CDR1 reads SGHTA; CDR2 reads FQGNSA. The CDR3 region is CASRPDGAPEAFF. The CDR3 DNA sequence: TGTGCCAGCAGACCAGACGGGGCCCCTGAAGCTTTCTTT.

This clone was recorded once. This chain joins TRBV5-1 and TRBJ1-5, with TRBD1 as a possible D gene (6 bases). The V gene lost 3 bases and the J gene lost 4 bases, with 8 bases spanning the gap. The CDR3 is made up of 13 amino acids. The germline CDR1 and CDR2 sequences are SGHRS and YFSETQ. Here the CDR3 DNA reads TGCGCCAGCAGCTCTGACAGGAATCAGCCCCAGCATTTT. Translated, it gives CASSSDRNQPQHF.

The chain uses TRBV5-8 and TRBJ2-2; 9 bases align to TRBD1. The J segment lost 3 bases and the V segment lost 6 bases, leaving 6 bases of the junction unmatched. Germline V gene data show CDR1 as SGHTS and CDR2 as YDEGEE. CDR3 length: 15 amino acids. CDR3 residues: CASTKGQGDTGELFF. The DNA of the CDR3 is TGTGCCAGCACCAAGGGACAGGGTGACACCGGGGAGCTGTTTTTT.

The chain uses TRBV6-5 and TRBJ1-1; no clear D gene. CDR3 size: 16 residues. V was pared by 0 bases and J by 2 bases, with 13 bases between. CDR1 is MNHEY and CDR2 is SVGAGI in the germline V gene. The chain's CDR3 is CASSYSTSTINTEAFF. The DNA of the CDR3 is TGTGCCAGCAGTTACTCGACCAGCACAATTAACACTGAAGCTTTCTTT.

The genes are TRBV19 and TRBJ1-3, with no clear D. The CDR3 loop spans 13 amino acids. Per germline, CDR1 LNHDA and CDR2 SQIVND (reference sequence). V was cut by 7 bases and J by 0 bases, with 7 bases left in between. DNA of the CDR3: TGTGCCAGTAAAGGGAACTCTGGAAACACCATATATTTT. Its protein product is CASKGNSGNTIYF.

This clone was detected a few times. CDR3 DNA sequence: TGTGCCAGCAGCCCCCCCTCAAGCACTGAAGCTTTCTTT. Amino acid sequence: CASSPPSSTEAFF. The V gene is TRBV25-1, the J gene TRBJ1-1; D is unclear. Germline loops: CDR1 MGHDK, CDR2 SYGVNS. The CDR3 runs to 13 residues. V was trimmed by 6 bases and J by 4 bases, leaving 12 bases between them.

The chain has TRBV7-3 and TRBJ2-2, with 7 bases matching TRBD2. V gave up 1 base and J gave up 3 bases; unmatched junction bases: 8. Germline V lookup: CDR1 SGHTA, CDR2 FQGTGA. The CDR3 totals 17 residues. The CDR3 coding sequence is TGTGCCAGCAGCTTAATCCCGGGAGGTCTTGACACCGGGGAGCTGTTTTTT. Residues: CASSLIPGGLDTGELFF.

The chain employs TRBV7-9 and TRBJ2-1; 11 positions match TRBD2. CDR3 length: 17 residues. The germline gives CDR1 SEHNR, CDR2 FQNEAQ (reference sequence). Trimming cost V 3 bases and J 6 bases; bases outside gene matches: 10. The CDR3 reads CASSFSLAGEPGNEQFF. The CDR3 nucleotides are TGTGCCAGCAGCTTCTCACTAGCGGGAGAGCCTGGCAATGAGCAGTTCTTC.

The sample holds one count of this clone. The V gene is TRBV3-1 (or the pseudogene TRBV3-2), the J gene TRBJ2-7; TRBD2 matches at 13 bases. The CDR3 runs 18 residues. Looked up from germline, CDR1 is LGHDT and CDR2 is YNNKEL (reference sequence). With 4 bases clipped from V and 3 bases from J, the junction kept 12 bases outside the gene matches. The CDR3 sequence is CASSRDGTSGVRVYEQYF. The CDR3 DNA sequence: TGTGCCAGCAGCCGAGACGGGACTAGCGGGGTCCGAGTCTACGAGCAGTACTTC.

The chain has TRBV2 and TRBJ2-3; D gene uncertain. V was trimmed by 8 bases and J by 6 bases, leaving 9 bases between them. The CDR3 extends over 11 amino acids. Germline CDR1 and CDR2: SNHLY and FYNNEI. The CDR3 DNA sequence: TGTGCCAGCTACGCCCCCGATACGCAGTATTTT. It translates to CASYAPDTQYF.

The CDR3 DNA is TGTGCCAGCAGCCAAGGCCAGCTGGAGAACACTGAAGCTTTCTTT. Protein product: CASSQGQLENTEAFF. The gene calls are TRBV4-2 and TRBJ1-1; D unclear. Germline assignment: CDR1 LGHNA and CDR2 YNFKEQ. This CDR3 has 15 residues. The V and J ends lost 1 base and 1 base respectively, with 10 bases between them.

The chain uses TRBV24-1 and TRBJ2-2; maybe TRBD2 (5 bases). The germline V gene has CDR1 KGHDR and CDR2 SFDVKD. The CDR3 length is 15 residues. V gave up 3 bases and J gave up 1 base, with 8 bases separating them. DNA for the CDR3: TGTGCCACCAGTGATCTCCGGGGGAACACCGGGGAGCTGTTTTTT. Its translation is CATSDLRGNTGELFF.

The CDR3 sequence is CASSQTGGRQPQHF. CDR3 DNA sequence: TGTGCCAGTAGTCAGACAGGGGGGAGGCAGCCCCAGCATTTT. The genes are TRBV19 and TRBJ1-5, with 9 bases aligning to TRBD1. Losses at the gene ends were 5 bases for V and 7 bases for J; bases not matched to a gene: 6. The germline gives CDR1 LNHDA, CDR2 SQIVND (reference sequence). The CDR3 is 14 residues long. The variable domain in full, with the rest retrieved from reference TRBV19 and TRBJ1-5, is DGGITQSPKYLFRKEGQNVTLSCEQNLNHDAMYWYRQDPGQGLRLIYYSQIVNDFQKGDIAEGYSVSREKKESFPLTVTSAQKNPTAFYLCASSQTGGRQPQHFGDGTRLSIL.

The J gene is TRBJ1-2, the V gene TRBV7-6; a possible D gene is TRBD1 (5 bases). The CDR3 length is 15 residues. V was pared by 2 bases and J by 4 bases, with 14 bases between. Germline V lookup: CDR1 SGHVS, CDR2 FNYEAQ. CDR3 DNA sequence: TGTGCCAGCAGCTTATCACAGCAGGGCTCCTATGGCTACACCTTC. Amino acid sequence: CASSLSQQGSYGYTF.